These T cell receptor beta chains were read from a single sample in a study of radiation and T cells in renal cell carcinoma. Sequencing used immunoSEQ multiplex PCR; TCRdb keeps in-frame clones, though not all of them. The profile shows 140,000 to 150,000 clones, about 87% of them singletons. The specimen was blood, collected from a patient whose treatment included radiotherapy and nephrectomy. All receptors come from a woman aged 70-85 years with renal cell carcinoma. CDR3s include the opening cysteine and the closing phenylalanine or tryptophan. Each record gives: V gene, D gene, J gene, clone size, CDR3 DNA, CDR3 protein. The D gene is left open where the match is weak. A row's size may be missing; if present it is once, few, many or a size class.

>TRBV27|-|TRBJ2-4|-
TGTGCCAGCAGTATCGATTTCTCCAGGAACATTCAGTACTTC
CASSIDFSRNIQYF
>TRBV7-8|TRBD1|TRBJ2-4|-
TGTGCCAGCAGTCAGGGGGCAGGGGTAGCCAAAAACATTCAGTACTTC
CASSQGAGVAKNIQYF
>TRBV7-2|-|TRBJ2-1|-
TGTGCCAGCGGACCCCGGAGGGGGGGGTCCTACAATGAGCAGTTCTTC
CASGPRRGGSYNEQFF
>TRBV9|-|TRBJ1-1|few
TGTGCCAGCAGCGTTCTGGGGAGCACTGAAGCTTTCTTT
CASSVLGSTEAFF
>TRBV7-3|-|TRBJ2-3|-
TGTGCCAGCAGCTCAACAGGGATTTCAGATACGCAGTATTTT
CASSSTGISDTQYF
>TRBV7-9|-|TRBJ2-1|-
TGTGCCAGCAGCCCCGGGGTAGGGCCCAATGAGCAGTTCTTC
CASSPGVGPNEQFF
>TRBV5-6|-|TRBJ2-7|once
TGTGCCAGCAGCTTGTCACATTTAGGCATGGGGGAGCAGTACTTC
CASSLSHLGMGEQYF
>TRBV29-1|-|TRBJ2-5|-
TGCAGCGTTGAACCTAGCGAGACCCAGTACTTC
CSVEPSETQYF
>TRBV6-5|-|TRBJ1-2|-
TGTGCCAGCAGTTACTCGAAAGGGAACACTTACTATGGCTACACCTTC
CASSYSKGNTYYGYTF
>TRBV19|TRBD1|TRBJ1-1|few
TGTGCCAGTTTTCGACAGGGACGAGATGAAGCTTTCTTT
CASFRQGRDEAFF
>TRBV7-2|TRBD2|TRBJ2-1|-
TGTGCCAGCAGCCAAACTAGCGGGGGCTACAATGAGCAGTTCTTC
CASSQTSGGYNEQFF
>TRBV7-2|TRBD1|TRBJ1-2|-
TGTGCCAGCAGCTTAGCGGCCGGGACAGTGGGCTACACCTTC
CASSLAAGTVGYTF
>TRBV7-6|-|TRBJ1-3|once
TGTGCCAGCAGCTTCGGCGTGGGTAACACCATATATTTT
CASSFGVGNTIYF
>TRBV7-9|-|TRBJ2-3|-
TGTGCCAGCAGCTTCGGGGAAGCAGATACGCAGTATTTT
CASSFGEADTQYF
>TRBV5-8|TRBD1|TRBJ2-5|-
TGTGCCAGCAGCTTGGGACAGGGTTACGGGGAGACCCAGTACTTC
CASSLGQGYGETQYF
>TRBV5-4|-|TRBJ2-1|once
TGTGCCAGCAGCTCCCTCGGGTCTGGAGCCAATGAGCAGTTCTTC
CASSSLGSGANEQFF
>TRBV7-3|TRBD1|TRBJ2-2|once
TGTGCCAGCAGCATGACAGGGGCGGACACCGGGGAGCTGTTTTTT
CASSMTGADTGELFF
>TRBV5-1|TRBD1|TRBJ2-3|-
TGCGCCAGCAGCGGGACAGGACCCGCAGATACGCAGTATTTT
CASSGTGPADTQYF
>TRBV10-3|TRBD1|TRBJ2-7|-
TGTGCCATCAGTGGGACAGGGACCGAGCAGTACTTC
CAISGTGTEQYF
>TRBV5-4|TRBD2|TRBJ2-3|-
TGTGCCAGCAGCCCCGGACTAGCGGGAAGCACAGATACGCAGTATTTT
CASSPGLAGSTDTQYF
>TRBV5-1|-|TRBJ1-2|-
TGCGCCAGCAGCGAAGAGGGCCCGCGGTATGGCTACACCTTC
CASSEEGPRYGYTF
>TRBV5-1|TRBD2|TRBJ2-3|-
TGCGCCAGCAGCGGCGCTAGCGGTGGTAGAGATACGCAGTATTTT
CASSGASGGRDTQYF
>TRBV15|-|TRBJ1-4|once
TGTGCCACCAGCGCCCGTCCGGGACAAGCTAATGAAAAACTGTTTTTT
CATSARPGQANEKLFF
>TRBV6-5|TRBD2|TRBJ2-1|-
TGTGCCAGCACCCCAGCGGGGGGTTTCAATGAGCAGTTCTTC
CASTPAGGFNEQFF
>TRBV29-1|-|TRBJ2-2|-
TGCAGCGTACTCCCGGACCTGGGTCGGGGCACCGGGGAGCTGTTTTTT
CSVLPDLGRGTGELFF
>TRBV5-4|TRBD1|TRBJ2-7|-
TGTGCCAGCAGCTCCAACACTCGTACAGGGGACGAGCAGTACTTC
CASSSNTRTGDEQYF
>TRBV6-5|TRBD1|TRBJ2-4|-
TGTGCCAGCAGTGGAGGGACAGGCAGGGACATTCAGTACTTC
CASSGGTGRDIQYF
>TRBV28|TRBD1|TRBJ1-2|-
TGTGCCAGCGGTAGTGCCCCGAGGGGGCAGAATGGCTACACCTTC
CASGSAPRGQNGYTF
>TRBV4-1|-|TRBJ2-7|-
TGCGCCAGCAGCCAAGGGGGGCGGTACGAGCAGTACTTC
CASSQGGRYEQYF